One and the same sample provided the 32 T cell receptor beta chains below, sequenced in a study of CD8+ T cells in alopecia areata. cDNA serving as the sequencing template came from extracted, reverse transcribed RNA. TCRdb keeps only in-frame clones here, not all; method: immunoSEQ multiplex PCR. In the table there are hundreds of thousands of clones, about two thirds of which are singletons. The material sequenced was CD4+ T cells sorted from blood, taken at week 0. The receptors shown here come from a human donor with alopecia areata.

The J gene is TRBJ2-6, the V gene TRBV5-6; D possibly uses TRBD1 or TRBD2 (6 bases each). V was trimmed by 4 bases and J by 3 bases, leaving 17 bases between them. The germline CDR1 and CDR2 sequences are SGHDT and YYEEEE. The CDR3 totals 17 residues. The CDR3, as DNA: TGTGCCAGCAGCCCGGAGTGGGGGGCAGGTGGGGCCAACGTCCTGACTTTC. Protein sequence: CASSPEWGAGGANVLTF.

The chain recombines TRBV29-1 with TRBJ2-1; D ambiguous. Germline assignment: CDR1 SQVTM and CDR2 ANQGSEA. Trimming stripped 5 bases from V and 4 bases from J, with 15 bases between. The CDR3 length is 14 residues. The CDR3 DNA sequence: TGCAGCGTTATAGGGTTTATACTTTACAATGAGCAGTTCTTC. Translating it yields CSVIGFILYNEQFF.

This clone occurred once. V usage is TRBV10-1 and J usage is TRBJ2-1; the D gene is possibly TRBD2 (6 bases). Germline CDR1 WNHNN, CDR2 SYGVQD (reference sequence). The CDR3 sequence is 13 residues long. Trimming removed 6 bases from V and 7 bases from J, with 13 bases in between. In nucleotides, the CDR3 is TGCGCCAGCAGGGAGGGAATCGGGAATGAGCAGTTCTTC. Protein sequence: CASREGIGNEQFF.

The V call is TRBV5-6, the J call TRBJ1-1; D uncertain. Per the germline V gene, CDR1 is SGHDT and CDR2 is YYEEEE. This CDR3 has 15 amino acids. The V gene lost 4 bases and the J gene lost 5 bases, with 18 bases spanning the gap. Here the CDR3 reads CASSGFLEGSTEAFF. CDR3 nucleotides: TGTGCCAGCAGCGGGTTCCTTGAAGGGAGTACTGAAGCTTTCTTT.

The chain links TRBV9 to TRBJ2-7; weak D call: TRBD2 (7 bases). Looked up from germline, CDR1 is SGDLS and CDR2 is YYNGEE. The CDR3 covers 15 residues. The germline V and J ends were trimmed by 0 bases and 2 bases, with 12 bases remaining between them. CDR3 sequence: CASSVGSGGPYEQYF. CDR3 sequence (DNA): TGTGCCAGCAGCGTAGGTTCGGGGGGCCCCTACGAGCAGTACTTC.

This clone occurred once. The J gene is TRBJ2-7, the V gene TRBV19, with a tentative D call TRBD2 (6 bases). The CDR3 is made up of 12 amino acids. V was cut by 5 bases and J by 7 bases, with 12 bases left in between. The germline V gene encodes CDR1 LNHDA and CDR2 SQIVND (reference sequence). For the CDR3, the DNA is TGTGCCAGTAGTCCGGGACTCGGGGAGCAGTACTTC. Its translation: CASSPGLGEQYF.

The chain couples TRBV27 to TRBJ1-2, with 7 bases fitting TRBD1. V dropped 2 bases and J dropped 4; count of bases not matched to a gene: 4. Germline V gene sequence: CDR1 MNHEY, CDR2 SMNVEV (reference sequence). The CDR3 length is 14 residues. The CDR3 DNA reads TGTGCCAGCAGTTTAAGACAGGGAAGCTATGGCTACACCTTC. Translating it yields CASSLRQGSYGYTF.

The chain joins TRBV30 to TRBJ1-5; D is unclear. Looked up from germline, CDR1 is GTSNPN and CDR2 is SVGIG (reference sequence). V was cut by 7 bases and J by 6 bases, with 16 bases left in between. The CDR3 is made up of 13 amino acids. The CDR3: CASASQRGQPQHF. The CDR3 DNA is TGTGCCTCGGCATCCCAACGCGGTCAGCCCCAGCATTTT.

This clone was seen only a few times. The V call is TRBV2, the J call TRBJ2-5, with a tentative D call TRBD1 (5 bases). The CDR3 consists of 16 residues. V gave up 0 bases and J gave up 6 bases, with 17 bases separating them. Per germline, CDR1 SNHLY and CDR2 FYNNEI. The CDR3 sequence: CASSEALQGARKTQYF. In DNA form, the CDR3 reads TGTGCCAGCAGTGAAGCGCTTCAAGGGGCGCGGAAGACCCAGTACTTC.

The rearrangement joins TRBV5-1 to TRBJ2-5; weak D call: TRBD2 (7 bases). There are 14 residues in the CDR3. From germline, CDR1 is SGHRS and CDR2 YFSETQ. V was cut by 6 bases and J by 4 bases, with 16 bases left in between. This chain's CDR3 is CASTTTGGGETQYF. The CDR3, as DNA: TGCGCCAGCACCACGACGGGGGGCGGAGAGACCCAGTACTTC.

Concerning this clone itself: Additional DNA sequences in this sample encode the identical CDR3. The chain uses TRBV6-5 and TRBJ1-2, with a possible D match to TRBD1 (6 bases). The CDR3 contains 13 residues. V lost 2 bases, J lost 4 bases, and 8 bases lay in between. In germline, CDR1 is MNHEY, CDR2 SVGAGI. The CDR3 is CASSYTGSYGYTF. The CDR3 coding sequence is TGTGCCAGCAGTTACACAGGGTCCTATGGCTACACCTTC.

The chain couples TRBV30 to TRBJ1-4; 9 bases align to TRBD1. Looked up from germline, CDR1 is GTSNPN and CDR2 is SVGIG (reference sequence). There are 13 residues in the CDR3. V gave up 7 bases and J gave up 7 bases; unmatched junction bases: 7. CDR3: CASPGQGVEKLFF. Here the CDR3 DNA reads TGTGCCTCCCCGGGACAGGGTGTTGAAAAACTGTTTTTT. The whole variable domain, remainder taken from reference TRBV30 and TRBJ1-4, is SQTIHQWPATLVQPVGSPLSLECTVEGTSNPNLYWYRQAAGRGLQLLFYSVGIGQISSEVPQNLSASRPQDRQFILSSKKLLLSDSGFYLCASPGQGVEKLFFGSGTQLSVL.

The rearrangement joins TRBV11-2 to TRBJ2-3; 7 positions agree with TRBD1. This CDR3 region has 14 residues. After removal of 5 bases from V and 6 bases from J, the junction contained 8 bases not matched to a gene. Germline loops: CDR1 SGHAT, CDR2 FQNNGV. The CDR3 spells CASSPGQASDTQYF. The CDR3 nucleotides are TGTGCCAGCAGCCCCGGACAGGCTAGCGATACGCAGTATTTT. The full variable domain, with the rest looked up from reference TRBV11-2 and TRBJ2-3, is EAGVAQSPRYKIIEKRQSVAFWCNPISGHATLYWYQQILGQGPKLLIQFQNNGVVDDSQLPKDRFSAERLKGVDSTLKIQPAKLEDSAVYLCASSPGQASDTQYFGPGTRLTVL.

Comment on this clone: The identical CDR3 is also encoded by other nucleotide sequences in the sample. The chain couples TRBV11-1 to TRBJ2-5; D is uncertain. CDR3 length: 13 amino acids. Germline CDR1 SGHAT, CDR2 FQDESV (reference sequence). With 3 bases removed from V and 1 base from J, the gap between germline ends came to 6 bases. The CDR3 DNA reads as TGTGCCAGCAGCTTTGGGTTCCAAGAGACCCAGTACTTC. It yields the protein CASSFGFQETQYF.

The rearrangement joins TRBV30 to TRBJ2-3; 8 bases fit TRBD2. CDR1 and CDR2 (germline): GTSNPN, SVGIG (reference sequence). Unmatched junction bases numbered 11, after V lost 5 bases and J lost 1 base. This CDR3 has 16 residues. CDR3 protein: CAWDPTPGLGTDTQYF. The CDR3 coding sequence is TGTGCCTGGGACCCTACTCCGGGACTAGGCACAGATACGCAGTATTTT.

This clone occurred a few times. The chain is built from TRBV7-3 and TRBJ1-1; D unresolved. Looked up from germline, CDR1 is SGHTA and CDR2 is FQGTGA. CDR3 length equals 14 residues. The V end was cut by 5 bases, the J end by 5 bases, with 15 bases between. The DNA of the CDR3 is TGTGCCAGCAGCCCATCCGGGTCTGCAACTGAAGCTTTCTTT. Amino acids: CASSPSGSATEAFF.

V is TRBV6-5 and J is TRBJ1-2, with D maybe TRBD1 (6 bases). V was shortened by 2 bases and J by 9 bases, with 7 bases between the two germline ends. The germline CDR1 and CDR2 sequences are MNHEY and SVGAGI. CDR3 length equals 11 residues. The CDR3 reads CASSYQGSYTF. CDR3 DNA: TGTGCCAGCAGTTACCAGGGGAGCTACACCTTC.

This sequence joins TRBV9 and TRBJ1-1; D ambiguous. CDR1 is SGDLS and CDR2 is YYNGEE in the germline V gene. V shed 1 base and J shed 3 bases, with 19 bases lying between them. This CDR3 comprises 17 residues. CDR3 amino acids: CASSVRPGFGWDTEAFF. For the CDR3, the DNA is TGTGCCAGCAGCGTAAGACCGGGCTTTGGATGGGACACTGAAGCTTTCTTT.

This chain uses TRBV4-2 with TRBJ2-5, with 7 bases fitting TRBD2. The CDR3 covers 16 residues. The germline V gene has CDR1 LGHNA and CDR2 YNFKEQ. J lost 5 bases, V lost 0 bases, and 9 bases had no gene match. This CDR3 is CASSQDPGGSGETQYF. The CDR3 nucleotides are TGTGCCAGCAGCCAAGACCCGGGGGGTTCAGGGGAGACCCAGTACTTC.

The chain employs TRBV9 and TRBJ1-2; D not resolved. The CDR3 consists of 14 residues. Between the trimmed V and J ends, which lost 0 bases and 8 bases, there was a span of 14 bases. From germline, CDR1 is SGDLS and CDR2 YYNGEE. CDR3 sequence: CASSVADPAWGYTF. Here the CDR3 DNA reads TGTGCCAGCAGCGTAGCCGACCCAGCCTGGGGCTACACCTTC.

V gene TRBV7-9 combines with J gene TRBJ2-1, with 8 bases that match TRBD1. Trimming removed 4 bases from V and 5 bases from J; junction bases left unmatched: 10. Germline-derived CDR1 and CDR2 are SEHNR and FQNEAQ (reference sequence). This CDR3 is 16 amino acids long. As DNA, the CDR3 is TGTGCCAGCAGCTCCACACAGGGGGGATTTGACAATGAGCAGTTCTTC. Translated, it gives CASSSTQGGFDNEQFF.

The V call is TRBV5-1, the J call TRBJ2-5; D is perhaps TRBD1 (5 bases). The CDR3 covers 14 residues. CDR1 and CDR2 (germline): SGHRS, YFSETQ. V was trimmed by 0 bases and J by 1 base, leaving 7 bases between them. The CDR3 here is CASSLGTFQETQYF. CDR3 DNA sequence: TGCGCCAGCAGCTTGGGGACATTCCAAGAGACCCAGTACTTC.

The rearrangement uses TRBV4-1 and TRBJ1-2, with 7 positions matching TRBD1. The J segment lost 5 bases and the V segment lost 5 bases, leaving 11 bases of the junction unmatched. The CDR3 totals 15 residues. CDR1 is MGHRA and CDR2 is YSYEKL in the germline V gene. CDR3 coding DNA: TGCGCCAGCAGCTCCTTAGGGGAGGGGGCTTATGGCTACACCTTC. It encodes CASSSLGEGAYGYTF.

The chain joins TRBV5-1 to TRBJ1-2; no clear D gene. Germline loops: CDR1 SGHRS, CDR2 YFSETQ. The CDR3 totals 12 residues. V lost 7 bases, J lost 4 bases, and 11 bases lay in between. CDR3 protein: CASRAETYGYTF. CDR3 bases: TGCGCCAGCCGAGCGGAAACCTATGGCTACACCTTC.

The J gene is TRBJ2-7, the V gene TRBV7-2; 8 bases are shared with TRBD1. Germline loops: CDR1 SGHTA, CDR2 FQGNSA. This CDR3 is built from 16 residues. The ends lost 5 bases at V and 1 base at J; junction bases unmatched: 10. This chain's CDR3 is CASSKSTGTGSYEQYF. The CDR3 coding sequence is TGTGCCAGCAGCAAATCTACCGGGACAGGTTCCTACGAGCAGTACTTC.

The rearrangement uses TRBV2 and TRBJ1-2; D possibly corresponds to TRBD1 (6 bases). There are 12 residues in the CDR3. Per the germline V gene, CDR1 is SNHLY and CDR2 is FYNNEI. Trimming took off 11 bases at V and 1 base at J, with 11 bases between the two ends. For the CDR3, the DNA is TGTGCCGGATGGACAGATAACTATGGCTACACCTTC. Its translation: CAGWTDNYGYTF.

The chain is built from TRBV30 and TRBJ2-7, with TRBD2 matching 14 bases. There are 13 residues in the CDR3. Germline-derived CDR1 and CDR2 are GTSNPN and SVGIG (reference sequence). V trimming: 3 bases; J trimming: 6 bases; junction bases outside the gene matches: 1. CDR3 DNA: TGTGCCTGGAGCGGACTAGCGGGAGGCGAGCAGTACTTC. Translating gives CAWSGLAGGEQYF.

This chain uses TRBV7-9 with TRBJ2-2, with D unclear. The CDR3 covers 13 residues. Germline V gene lookup returns CDR1 SEHNR and CDR2 FQNEAQ (reference sequence). The CDR3 DNA is TGTGCTACAAGCCACGGGTCCCCCGGGGAGCTGTTTTTT. Protein sequence: CATSHGSPGELFF.

About this clone: The sample contains more than one DNA sequence encoding this CDR3. The chain links TRBV5-1 to TRBJ1-4; 9 nucleotides agree with TRBD1. This CDR3 is built from 14 residues. Germline V gene lookup returns CDR1 SGHRS and CDR2 YFSETQ. J lost 7 bases, V lost 4 bases, and 5 bases had no gene match. The CDR3, as DNA: TGCGCCAGCAGCCCGGGACAGGGTGGTGAAAAACTGTTTTTT. Its translation is CASSPGQGGEKLFF.

This chain links TRBV18 with TRBJ2-1; D is ambiguous. Trimming stripped 5 bases from V and 4 bases from J, with 6 bases between. Germline CDR1 and CDR2: KGHSH and LQKENI. The CDR3 sequence is 12 residues long. CDR3 protein: CASSNNYNEQFF. The CDR3 DNA is TGTGCCAGCTCAAACAATTACAATGAGCAGTTCTTC.

The rearrangement links TRBV15 to TRBJ1-2; D is ambiguous. CDR1 LNHNV and CDR2 YYDKDF come from the germline V gene (reference sequence). The CDR3 has 11 residues. The germline V and J ends were trimmed by 8 bases and 6 bases, with 10 bases remaining between them. CDR3 amino acids: CATWGSDGYTF. The CDR3 nucleotides read TGTGCCACCTGGGGAAGCGATGGCTACACCTTC.

This clone was seen once. This rearrangement joins TRBV30 to TRBJ2-5, with unresolved D. Trimming removed 1 base at V and 5 bases at J, with 11 bases between. The CDR3 is 13 amino acids. Looked up from germline, CDR1 is GTSNPN and CDR2 is SVGIG (reference sequence). The CDR3 nucleotides are TGTGCCTGGAGTGGTGGACCCCGGGAGACCCAGTACTTC. It codes for CAWSGGPRETQYF.